Below are 20 T cell receptor beta chains sequenced from a single sample in a study of T cells in Graves' hyperthyroidism and ophthalmopathy. The TCR beta CDR3 regions underwent amplification using RNA transcripts as the source. First-round RT-PCR targeting the TCR CDR3 was performed with the HTBI primer set. TCRdb processed the multiplex PCR reads anew with MiXCR; each CDR3 protein has one entry. The sample yields about 500,000 distinct CDR3 sequences, approximately 17% seen once. Sequencing was performed on blood. Receptors originate from a woman aged 18-30 years with Graves' ophthalmopathy.

The genes are TRBV7-9 and TRBJ2-1; D is unresolved. CDR1 SEHNR and CDR2 FQNEAQ come from the germline V gene (reference sequence). V was shortened by 5 bases and J by 8 bases, with 7 bases between the two germline ends. The CDR3 is 11 amino acids. CDR3 nucleotide sequence: TGTGCCAGCAGCCCCACCCATGAGCAGTTCTTC. Translating gives CASSPTHEQFF. Combining the CDR3 with reference TRBV7-9 and TRBJ2-1 gives the whole variable domain DTGVSQNPRHKITKRGQNVTFRCDPISEHNRLYWYRQTLGQGPEFLTYFQNEAQLEKSRLLSDRFSAERPKGSFSTLEIQRTEQGDSAMYLCASSPTHEQFFGPGTRLTVL.

The chain uses TRBV29-1 and TRBJ2-7, with 15 bases lining up with TRBD2. Germline V lookup: CDR1 SQVTM, CDR2 ANQGSEA. After removal of 7 bases from V and 6 bases from J, the junction contained 13 bases not matched to a gene. This CDR3 has 16 residues. The CDR3 nucleotides are TGCAGCGCTACAATTAATGGACTAGCGGGAGGGTTCGAGCAGTACTTC. It encodes CSATINGLAGGFEQYF.

This clonotype was counted a few times. This could be a read error, since a much larger clone is one nucleotide away. This chain connects TRBV7-2 to TRBJ2-3; 8 positions agree with TRBD1. The length of the CDR3 is 15 residues. The junction had 5 bases not matched to a gene; V was cut back by 1 base and J by 5 bases. The germline V gene has CDR1 SGHTA and CDR2 FQGNSA. CDR3 in amino acids: CTSSLEAGGGDTQYF. CDR3 coding DNA: TGTACCAGCAGCTTAGAGGCAGGGGGCGGAGATACGCAGTATTTT.

Ten or more counts support this clonotype. The V gene is TRBV12-3 or TRBV12-4, the J gene TRBJ2-1, with D tentatively TRBD2 (6 bases). Trimming took 6 bases from V and 5 from J, leaving 14 bases between them. This CDR3 contains 14 residues. The CDR3 region has the DNA TGTGCCAGCAGCCTACGGGAGATCAACAATGAGCAGTTCTTC. Amino acid sequence: CASSLREINNEQFF.

This clonotype was counted many times. J is TRBJ2-2 and V is TRBV27; 12 bases fit TRBD1. Germline values: CDR1 MNHEY, CDR2 SMNVEV (reference sequence). There are 15 residues in the CDR3. Unmatched junction bases numbered 8, after V lost 7 bases and J lost 8 bases. CDR3 sequence (DNA): TGTGCCAGCACCGCCGGGACAGGGGGCTTAGGGGAGCTGTTTTTT. Its translation is CASTAGTGGLGELFF.

Concerning this clonotype itself: A much larger clone lies a single base off, so this may be a read error. The chain carries TRBV20-1 and TRBJ1-1; no definite D call. CDR3 length: 17 amino acids. Germline lookup yields CDR1 DFQATT and CDR2 SNEGSKA (reference sequence). Trimming stripped 6 bases from V and 3 bases from J, with 26 bases between. DNA for the CDR3: TGCAGTGCGATCCTGGGTAGCTCCCTCCTCGCGGACACTGAAGCTTTCTTT. It encodes CSAILGSSLLADTEAFF.

This clonotype was detected many times. The chain combines TRBV5-1 with TRBJ2-7, with D possibly TRBD2 on 5 matching bases. CDR3 length equals 16 residues. CDR1 is SGHRS and CDR2 is YFSETQ in the germline V gene. V was clipped by 4 bases and J by 0 bases, with 17 bases between them. The CDR3, as DNA: TGCGCCAGCAGCAAGGGTGGGCAGGACTTCTCCTACGAGCAGTACTTC. Its translation is CASSKGGQDFSYEQYF.

Ten or more counts support this clonotype. V gene TRBV3-1 combines with J gene TRBJ2-5, with D possibly being TRBD2 (6 bases). The CDR3 length is 13 residues. Germline-derived CDR1 and CDR2 are LGHDT and YNNKEL (reference sequence). Trimming took 3 bases from V and 3 from J, leaving 8 bases between them. The CDR3 sequence: CASSQWGEETQYF. CDR3 nucleotides: TGTGCCAGCAGCCAGTGGGGGGAAGAGACCCAGTACTTC.

This clonotype was recorded at least ten times. Here the CDR3 DNA reads TGTGCCAGCTCACCACCCCTCCAAGAGACCCAGTACTTC. It is translated as CASSPPLQETQYF. This chain connects TRBV18 to TRBJ2-5; no reliable D call. V gave up 0 bases and J gave up 1 base, with 3 bases separating them. The CDR3 extends over 13 amino acids. CDR1 KGHSH and CDR2 LQKENI come from the germline V gene.

Ten or more counts support this clonotype. This chain uses TRBV6-1 with TRBJ1-2; a weak D match, TRBD1 (6 bases). CDR1 MNHNS and CDR2 SASEGT come from the germline V gene. CDR3 length: 13 amino acids. V was cut by 4 bases and J by 4 bases, with 10 bases left in between. Here the CDR3 DNA reads TGTGCCAGCAGTGTCCCGGACAGCTATGGCTACACCTTC. Protein sequence: CASSVPDSYGYTF.

The chain recombines TRBV7-6 with TRBJ2-3, with no clear D. The CDR3 has 17 amino acids. The V and J ends lost 2 bases and 2 bases respectively, with 17 bases between them. The germline CDR1 and CDR2 sequences are SGHVS and FNYEAQ. CDR3 protein: CASSLNPPGPYTDTQYF. CDR3 nucleotides: TGTGCCAGCAGCTTAAACCCCCCCGGACCATACACAGATACGCAGTATTTT. Full variable domain (rest looked up from reference TRBV7-6 and TRBJ2-3): GAGVSQSPRYKVTKRGQDVALRCDPISGHVSLYWYRQALGQGPEFLTYFNYEAQQDKSGLPNDRFSAERPEGSISTLTIQRTEQRDSAMYRCASSLNPPGPYTDTQYFGPGTRLTVL.

This clonotype was counted at least ten times. This sequence joins TRBV28 and TRBJ1-1; no clear D gene. Germline V gene data show CDR1 as MDHEN and CDR2 as SYDVKM. CDR3 size: 15 residues. Trimming stripped 3 bases from V and 3 bases from J, with 14 bases between. The CDR3 region has the DNA TGTGCCAGCAGTTTTGGTTGGGGTATGGACACTGAAGCTTTCTTT. This codes for CASSFGWGMDTEAFF.

This clonotype appeared a few times. The chain joins TRBV6-1 to TRBJ2-2; 8 bases match TRBD2. The germline V gene has CDR1 MNHNS and CDR2 SASEGT. V shed 0 bases and J 6 bases; nucleotides not matched to a gene: 9. This CDR3 is 17 amino acids long. The CDR3 is CASSEALLLLAAGELFF. The CDR3 nucleotides are TGTGCCAGCAGTGAAGCGCTTCTATTACTAGCGGCCGGGGAGCTGTTTTTT.

This clonotype was counted at least ten times. The chain employs TRBV27 and TRBJ1-6, with unresolved D. Trimming took 3 bases from V and 5 from J, leaving 11 bases between them. Germline V CDR1 and CDR2: MNHEY, SMNVEV (reference sequence). This CDR3 is built from 15 residues. The CDR3 DNA sequence: TGTGCCAGCAGTTTCTCCGGGCCCCATAATTCACCCCTCCACTTT. Translated, it gives CASSFSGPHNSPLHF.

A few counts support this clonotype. CDR3 residues: CASSLMGPDTQYF. In nucleotides, the CDR3 is TGTGCCAGCAGCTTAATGGGTCCGGATACGCAGTATTTT. The J gene is TRBJ2-3, the V gene TRBV7-3, with D hard to call. Germline CDR1 is SGHTA and CDR2 is FQGTGA. V lost 1 base to trimming and J lost 6 bases, with 8 bases between them. The CDR3 contains 13 residues.

This clonotype was counted many times. The rearrangement uses TRBV12-3 or TRBV12-4 and TRBJ1-1, with a weak D call TRBD1 (6 bases). V was pared by 6 bases and J by 7 bases, with 18 bases between. The CDR3 is 14 amino acids. The CDR3 nucleotides are TGTGCCAGCAGACAAGGCGCGGGGGCGGATGAAGCTTTCTTT. Protein: CASRQGAGADEAFF.

This clonotype was recorded at least ten times. The rearrangement joins TRBV27 to TRBJ2-7; D may be TRBD1 (5 bases). The CDR3 extends over 13 amino acids. V shed 6 bases and J shed 2 bases, with 11 bases lying between them. Looked up from germline, CDR1 is MNHEY and CDR2 is SMNVEV (reference sequence). CDR3 in amino acids: CASSSGRAYEQYF. CDR3 in DNA: TGTGCCAGCAGCTCGGGCAGGGCCTACGAGCAGTACTTC.

This clonotype was counted many times. The chain employs TRBV7-2 and TRBJ2-1; 8 positions agree with TRBD2. CDR3 size: 14 residues. The V segment lost 5 bases and the J segment 5 bases; nucleotides outside the gene matches: 5. CDR1 and CDR2 (germline): SGHTA, FQGNSA. CDR3 amino acids: CASSRSGSDNEQFF. DNA for the CDR3: TGTGCCAGCAGCCGAAGCGGGAGCGACAATGAGCAGTTCTTC.

This clonotype was observed a few times. The V call is TRBV10-2, the J call TRBJ1-1, with D uncertain. The CDR3 totals 13 residues. V was cut by 5 bases and J by 4 bases, with 11 bases left in between. CDR1 WSHSY and CDR2 SAAADI come from the germline V gene. The CDR3 region is CASSSSISTEAFF. The CDR3 bases are TGCGCCAGCAGTTCGTCTATCAGCACTGAAGCTTTCTTT.

This clonotype was seen ten or more times. The chain uses TRBV28 and TRBJ1-1; the match to TRBD1 covers 9 bases. The CDR3 is made up of 15 amino acids. The V and J ends lost 7 bases and 11 bases, in that order; junction bases with no gene match: 17. Germline values: CDR1 MDHEN, CDR2 SYDVKM. In nucleotides, the CDR3 is TGTGCCAGCAATTCCCCCGACAGGGGGGGATTGAAGGCTTTCTTT. Its protein product is CASNSPDRGGLKAFF.